Below, one T cell receptor (beta chain) is given with its context. This CDR3 comprises 22 residues. This sample is drawn from a study of blood T cell repertoires in COVID-19. Study in general: Samples taken during acute and convalescent COVID-19 were collected in the United States, Italy and Spain. From T cells, B-cell-depleted T cells, or PBMCs came the material, which was cDNA or gDNA.

In the original analysis: Reference gene primers were amplified, and this amplification served to estimate nucleated cell counts. The assay was immunoSEQ multiplex PCR, and TCRdb's table has in-frame clones only and misses some. The DNA gave D and trimming, while V, J and clone size come from that table. The table includes approximately 190,000 clones, 80% detected once. What was sequenced was peripheral blood. The sequence was collected from a man aged 60 to 69 with acute or convalescent COVID-19. The chain combines TRBV21-1 with TRBJ1-5; TRBD1 is the table's D call and was not checked against the DNA. TRBV21-1 has pseudogene status. This chain's CDR3 is CASSKGNKNQSRGHGKNQPQHF. The CDR3 DNA is TGTGCCAGCAGCAAAGGGAATAAGAACCAATCCAGGGGGCATGGGAAAAATCAGCCCCAGCATTTT.